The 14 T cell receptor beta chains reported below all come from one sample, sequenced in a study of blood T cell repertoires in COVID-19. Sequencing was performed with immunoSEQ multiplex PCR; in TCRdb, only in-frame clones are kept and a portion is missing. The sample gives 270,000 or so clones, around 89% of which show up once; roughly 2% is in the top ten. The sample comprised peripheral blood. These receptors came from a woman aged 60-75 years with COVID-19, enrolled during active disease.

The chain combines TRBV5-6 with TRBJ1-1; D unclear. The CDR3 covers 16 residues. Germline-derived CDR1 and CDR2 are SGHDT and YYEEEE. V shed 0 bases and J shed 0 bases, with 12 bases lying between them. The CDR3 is CASSLDPRLMNTEAFF. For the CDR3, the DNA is TGTGCCAGCAGCTTGGACCCTCGCCTAATGAACACTGAAGCTTTCTTT. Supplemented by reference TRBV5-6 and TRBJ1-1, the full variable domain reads DAGVTQSPTHLIKTRGQQVTLRCSPKSGHDTVSWYQQALGQGPQFIFQYYEEEERQRGNFPDRFSGHQFPNYSSELNVNALLLGDSALYLCASSLDPRLMNTEAFFGQGTRLTVV.

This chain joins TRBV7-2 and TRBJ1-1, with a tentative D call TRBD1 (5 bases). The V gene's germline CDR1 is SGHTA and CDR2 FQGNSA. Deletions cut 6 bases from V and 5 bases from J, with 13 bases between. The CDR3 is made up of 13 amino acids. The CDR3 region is CASRTTGWTEAFF. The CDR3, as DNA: TGTGCCAGCAGAACTACAGGATGGACTGAAGCTTTCTTT.

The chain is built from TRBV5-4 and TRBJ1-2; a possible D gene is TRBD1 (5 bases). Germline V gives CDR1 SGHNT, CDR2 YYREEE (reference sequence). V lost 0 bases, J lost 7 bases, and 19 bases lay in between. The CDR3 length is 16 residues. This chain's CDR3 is CASSLDQTGAGGGYTF. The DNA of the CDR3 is TGTGCCAGCAGCTTGGACCAGACCGGGGCCGGGGGTGGCTACACCTTC.

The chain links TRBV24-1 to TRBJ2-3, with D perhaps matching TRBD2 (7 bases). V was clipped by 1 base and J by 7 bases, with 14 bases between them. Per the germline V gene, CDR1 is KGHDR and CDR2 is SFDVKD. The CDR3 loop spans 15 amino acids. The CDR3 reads CATSDFRGGAYTQYF. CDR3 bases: TGTGCCACCAGTGATTTTCGAGGGGGGGCTTATACGCAGTATTTT.

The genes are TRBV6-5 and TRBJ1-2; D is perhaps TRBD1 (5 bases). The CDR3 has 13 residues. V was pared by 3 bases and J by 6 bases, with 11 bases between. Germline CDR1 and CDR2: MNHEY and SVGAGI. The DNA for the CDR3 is TGTGCCAGCAGTTATTCAGGGAGGGATGGCTACACCTTC. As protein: CASSYSGRDGYTF.

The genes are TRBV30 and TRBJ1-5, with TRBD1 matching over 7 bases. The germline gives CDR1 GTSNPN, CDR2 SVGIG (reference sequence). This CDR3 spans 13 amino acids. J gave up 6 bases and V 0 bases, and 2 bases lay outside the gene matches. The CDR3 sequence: CAWSVQGVQPQHF. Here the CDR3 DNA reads TGTGCCTGGAGTGTTCAGGGGGTTCAGCCCCAGCATTTT.

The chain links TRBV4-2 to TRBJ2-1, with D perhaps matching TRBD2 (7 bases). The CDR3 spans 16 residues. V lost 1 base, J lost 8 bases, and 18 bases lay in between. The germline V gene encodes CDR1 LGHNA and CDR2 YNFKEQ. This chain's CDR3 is CASSQGRGGATYEQFF. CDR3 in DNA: TGTGCCAGCAGCCAAGGACGTGGGGGGGCCACATATGAGCAGTTCTTC.

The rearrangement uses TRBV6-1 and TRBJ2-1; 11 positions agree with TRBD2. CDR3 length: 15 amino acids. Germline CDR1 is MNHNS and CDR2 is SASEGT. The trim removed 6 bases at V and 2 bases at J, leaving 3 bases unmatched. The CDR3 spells CASRTSGGPYNEQFF. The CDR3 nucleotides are TGTGCCAGCAGAACTAGCGGGGGACCCTACAATGAGCAGTTCTTC.

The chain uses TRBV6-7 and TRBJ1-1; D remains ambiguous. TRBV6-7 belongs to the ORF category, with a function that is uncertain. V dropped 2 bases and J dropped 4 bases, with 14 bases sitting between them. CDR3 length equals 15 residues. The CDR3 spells CASSYVPQAGTEAFF. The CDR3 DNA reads TGTGCCAGCAGTTACGTCCCCCAAGCCGGCACTGAAGCTTTCTTT.

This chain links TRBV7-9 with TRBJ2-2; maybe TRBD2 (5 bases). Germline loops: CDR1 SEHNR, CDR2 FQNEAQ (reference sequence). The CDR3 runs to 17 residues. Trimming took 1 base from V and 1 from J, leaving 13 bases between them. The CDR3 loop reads CASSLVVLVRNTGELFF. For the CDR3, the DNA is TGTGCCAGCAGCTTAGTAGTACTAGTGCGGAACACCGGGGAGCTGTTTTTT.

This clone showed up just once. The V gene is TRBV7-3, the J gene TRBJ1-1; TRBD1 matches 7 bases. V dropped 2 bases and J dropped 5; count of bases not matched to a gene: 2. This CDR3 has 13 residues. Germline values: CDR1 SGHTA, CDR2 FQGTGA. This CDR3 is CASSLDRETEAFF. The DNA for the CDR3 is TGTGCCAGCAGCTTAGACAGGGAAACTGAAGCTTTCTTT. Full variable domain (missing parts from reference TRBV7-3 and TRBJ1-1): GAGVSQTPSNKVTEKGKYVELRCDPISGHTALYWYRQSLGQGPEFLIYFQGTGAADDSGLPNDRFFAVRPEGSVSTLKIQRTERGDSAVYLCASSLDRETEAFFGQGTRLTVV.

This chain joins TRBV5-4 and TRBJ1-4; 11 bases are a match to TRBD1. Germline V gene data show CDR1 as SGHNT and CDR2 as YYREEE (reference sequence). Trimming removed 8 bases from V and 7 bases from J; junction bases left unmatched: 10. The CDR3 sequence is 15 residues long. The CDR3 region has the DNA TGTGCCAGTTCGGACAGGGGGCCGGTGGGTGAAAAACTGTTTTTT. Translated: CASSDRGPVGEKLFF.

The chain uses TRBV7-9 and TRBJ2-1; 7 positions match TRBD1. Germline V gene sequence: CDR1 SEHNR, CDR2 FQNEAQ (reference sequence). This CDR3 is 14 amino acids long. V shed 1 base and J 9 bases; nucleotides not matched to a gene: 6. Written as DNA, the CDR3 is TGTGCCAGCAGCTTAGACAGGGGCCCGACTGAGCAGTTCTTC. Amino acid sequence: CASSLDRGPTEQFF.

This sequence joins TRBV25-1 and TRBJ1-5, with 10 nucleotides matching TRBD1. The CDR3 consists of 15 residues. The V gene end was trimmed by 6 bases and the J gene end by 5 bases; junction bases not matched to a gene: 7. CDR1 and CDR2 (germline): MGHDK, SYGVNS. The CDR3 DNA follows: TGTGCCAGCAGCCCCAGGACAGGGGGGGATCAGCCCCAGCATTTT. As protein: CASSPRTGGDQPQHF.